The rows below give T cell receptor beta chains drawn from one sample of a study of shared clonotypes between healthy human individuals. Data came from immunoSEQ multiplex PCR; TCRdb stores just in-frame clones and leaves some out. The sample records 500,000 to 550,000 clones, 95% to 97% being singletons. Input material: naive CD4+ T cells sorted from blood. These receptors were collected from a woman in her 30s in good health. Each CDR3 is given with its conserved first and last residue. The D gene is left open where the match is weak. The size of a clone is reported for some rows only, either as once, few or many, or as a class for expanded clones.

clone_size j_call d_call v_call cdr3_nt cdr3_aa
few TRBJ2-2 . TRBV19 TGTGCCAGTAGTAGCGGAACCCACACCGGGGAGCTGTTTTTT CASSSGTHTGELFF
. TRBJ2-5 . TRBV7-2 TGTGCCAGCAGTACAGGCATGGGAGAGACCCAGTACTTC CASSTGMGETQYF
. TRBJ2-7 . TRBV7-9 TGTGCCAGCAGCTCCTCCTTGGCGCGCTACGAGCAGTACTTC CASSSSLARYEQYF
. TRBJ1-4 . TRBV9 TGTGCCAGCAGCGTTCAAGCAGGGGACGGTGAAAAACTGTTTTTT CASSVQAGDGEKLFF
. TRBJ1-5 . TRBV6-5 TGTGCCAGCAGTTCAGGGGCTGGCAATCAGCCCCAGCATTTT CASSSGAGNQPQHF
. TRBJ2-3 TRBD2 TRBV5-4 TGTGCCACATCCGTTAGCGGGAGATCGACAGATACGCAGTATTTT CATSVSGRSTDTQYF
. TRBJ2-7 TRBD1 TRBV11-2 TGTGCCAGCAGCTTCAAATTGACAGGGGGAAACGAGCAGTACTTC CASSFKLTGGNEQYF
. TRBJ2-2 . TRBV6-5 TGTGCCAGCAGTTATGGAAGGAAGAACACCGGGGAGCTGTTTTTT CASSYGRKNTGELFF
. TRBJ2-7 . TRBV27 TGTGCCAGCAGACCCATAGACCAAAAGGGGCCCTACGAGCAGTACTTC CASRPIDQKGPYEQYF
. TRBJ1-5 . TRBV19 TGTGCCAGTAGTAGAACGATCAATCAGCCCCAGCATTTT CASSRTINQPQHF
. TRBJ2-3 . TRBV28 TGTGCCAGCAGTTTCCCTGGGGCGACAGATACGCAGTATTTT CASSFPGATDTQYF